Below, 5 T cell receptor beta chains from the same sample are listed, as sequenced in a study of technical replicates of blood from a handful of donors. The protocol was immunoSEQ multiplex PCR, while the TCRdb copy is restricted to in-frame clones and leaves out a portion. This sample has approximately 70,000 clones; less than 97% occur once, and the top ten carry 0.2% to 0.25%. The material sequenced was T cells isolated from PBMCs. Receptor source: a human donor in good health.

The rearrangement links TRBV11-2 to TRBJ2-4, with a weak D call TRBD2 (6 bases). Germline CDR1 and CDR2: SGHAT and FQNNGV. Trimming pared 0 bases from V and 0 bases from J, leaving 12 bases between. This CDR3 comprises 17 residues. This CDR3 is CASSLEEGRAAKNIQYF. The CDR3 coding sequence is TGTGCCAGCAGCTTAGAGGAGGGGCGGGCAGCCAAAAACATTCAGTACTTC.

The V call is TRBV19, the J call TRBJ2-1; TRBD2 is a possible D gene (5 bases). The V end was cut by 10 bases, the J end by 8 bases, with 18 bases between. This CDR3 has 13 amino acids. Germline assignment: CDR1 LNHDA and CDR2 SQIVND (reference sequence). The CDR3 coding sequence is TGTGCCACCCGGGATACCCCGGGCGATGAGCAGTTCTTC. Translating it yields CATRDTPGDEQFF.

The V and J genes are TRBV15 and TRBJ1-1; weak D call: TRBD1 (6 bases). The V end lost 1 base, the J end lost 1 base, and 7 bases lay between the germline ends. This CDR3 region has 14 residues. Germline loops: CDR1 LNHNV, CDR2 YYDKDF (reference sequence). The CDR3: CATSRGQENTEAFF. CDR3 DNA: TGTGCCACCAGCAGAGGACAGGAGAACACTGAAGCTTTCTTT.

The chain uses TRBV6-6 and TRBJ1-1, with D unclear. CDR1 and CDR2 (germline): MNHNY, SVGAGI (reference sequence). V lost 5 bases and J 0 bases, leaving 16 bases between the germline ends. This CDR3 is 16 amino acids long. DNA of the CDR3: TGTGCCAGCAGTGACTTAGACCAGGTACTGAACACTGAAGCTTTCTTT. Amino acid sequence: CASSDLDQVLNTEAFF.

Here the CDR3 DNA reads TGTGCCAGCAGCTTATTAACAGGAGTGTGGGAGACCCAGTACTTC. Translating gives CASSLLTGVWETQYF. The rearrangement joins TRBV11-2 to TRBJ2-5, with D possibly being TRBD1 (5 bases). The V gene lost 2 bases and the J gene lost 5 bases, with 15 bases spanning the gap. CDR1 and CDR2 (germline): SGHAT, FQNNGV. The CDR3 loop spans 15 amino acids.